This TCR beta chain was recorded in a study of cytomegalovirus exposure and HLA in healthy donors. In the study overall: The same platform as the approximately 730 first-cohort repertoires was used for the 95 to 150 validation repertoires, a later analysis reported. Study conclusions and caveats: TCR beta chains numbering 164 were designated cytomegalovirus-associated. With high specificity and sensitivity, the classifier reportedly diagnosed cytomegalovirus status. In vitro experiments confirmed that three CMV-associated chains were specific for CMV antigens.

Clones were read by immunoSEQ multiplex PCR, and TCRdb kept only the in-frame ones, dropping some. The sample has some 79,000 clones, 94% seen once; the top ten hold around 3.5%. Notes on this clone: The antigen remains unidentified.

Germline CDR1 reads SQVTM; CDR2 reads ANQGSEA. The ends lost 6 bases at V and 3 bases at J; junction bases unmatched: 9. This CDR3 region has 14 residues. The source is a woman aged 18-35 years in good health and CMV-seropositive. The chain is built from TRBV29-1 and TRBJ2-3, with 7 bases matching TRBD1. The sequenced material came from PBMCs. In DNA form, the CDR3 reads TGCAGCGTGGGACAGATACGTTATACAGATACGCAGTATTTT. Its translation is CSVGQIRYTDTQYF.